The rows below give T cell receptor beta chains drawn from one sample of a study of cytomegalovirus exposure and HLA in healthy donors. Libraries were prepared by immunoSEQ multiplex PCR; TCRdb keeps only in-frame clonotypes and omits some of them. The repertoire holds some 160,000 clones, 65% to 85% seen once, with roughly 1.4% in the top ten. The specimen was PBMCs. The receptors were sampled from a man aged 45-60 years in good health and CMV-seropositive. The CDR3 runs from the conserved cysteine through the conserved F or W. Each record gives: D gene, clone size, V gene, J gene, CDR3 protein, CDR3 DNA. A D gene is named only where the DNA matches it firmly. For some rows the clone size is stated as once, few or many, or as a class when expanded; others skip it.

D: TRBD1; size: -; V: TRBV5-1; J: TRBJ2-1; CDR3: CASSLMTGGPEQFF; DNA: TGCGCCAGCAGCTTAATGACAGGGGGCCCTGAGCAGTTCTTC
D: -; size: -; V: TRBV7-9; J: TRBJ1-2; CDR3: CASSLATVYGYTF; DNA: TGTGCCAGCAGCTTAGCGACAGTCTATGGCTACACCTTC
D: TRBD2; size: -; V: TRBV9; J: TRBJ2-3; CDR3: CASSYTGTSGRTDTQYF; DNA: TGTGCCAGCAGCTATACCGGGACTAGCGGGAGAACGGATACGCAGTATTTT
D: -; size: -; V: TRBV18; J: TRBJ1-1; CDR3: CASSRGRDTEAFF; DNA: TGTGCCAGCTCTCGAGGTCGAGACACTGAAGCTTTCTTT
D: TRBD1; size: -; V: TRBV6-5; J: TRBJ2-3; CDR3: CASRYRGSGTDTQYF; DNA: TGTGCCAGCAGATACAGGGGTTCGGGCACAGATACGCAGTATTTT
D: TRBD1; size: -; V: TRBV7-9; J: TRBJ2-2; CDR3: CASSLPRTGTNTGELFF; DNA: TGTGCCAGCAGCTTACCAAGGACAGGGACGAACACCGGGGAGCTGTTTTTT
D: TRBD1; size: -; V: TRBV30; J: TRBJ1-2; CDR3: CAWETGRGYTF; DNA: TGTGCCTGGGAGACAGGGAGGGGCTACACCTTC
D: TRBD1; size: -; V: TRBV2; J: TRBJ1-6; CDR3: CASREQGAGNSPLHF; DNA: TGTGCCAGCAGAGAACAGGGGGCCGGGAATTCACCCCTCCACTTT
D: TRBD2; size: -; V: TRBV7-2; J: TRBJ2-3; CDR3: CASSLVPLAGDTQYF; DNA: TGTGCCAGCAGCTTAGTACCTCTAGCGGGGGATACGCAGTATTTT
D: -; size: once; V: TRBV28; J: TRBJ1-4; CDR3: CATSPGGATNEKLFF; DNA: TGTGCCACCTCACCCGGGGGGGCCACTAATGAAAAACTGTTTTTT
D: -; size: -; V: TRBV13; J: TRBJ2-3; CDR3: CASSFTSLGTDTQYF; DNA: TGTGCCAGCAGCTTCACTTCCCTTGGCACAGATACGCAGTATTTT
D: TRBD1; size: -; V: TRBV10-3; J: TRBJ1-5; CDR3: CAIRGQSNQPQHF; DNA: TGTGCGATCAGGGGACAGAGCAATCAGCCCCAGCATTTT
D: -; size: -; V: TRBV5-4; J: TRBJ2-1; CDR3: CASSLGTTNNEQFF; DNA: TGTGCCAGCAGCTTGGGGACTACTAACAATGAGCAGTTCTTC
D: -; size: -; V: TRBV6-1; J: TRBJ2-7; CDR3: CASSEGQTSSYEQYF; DNA: TGTGCCAGCAGTGAAGGACAGACTAGCTCCTACGAGCAGTACTTC
D: -; size: -; V: TRBV29-1; J: TRBJ1-2; CDR3: CSVRLGPGYGYTF; DNA: TGCAGCGTCCGCCTGGGGCCGGGCTATGGCTACACCTTC
D: -; size: -; V: TRBV27; J: TRBJ2-1; CDR3: CASRTGQGYLAGIDNEQFF; DNA: TGTGCCAGCAGGACCGGACAGGGGTACCTAGCGGGGATCGACAATGAGCAGTTCTTC
D: TRBD1; size: -; V: TRBV5-1; J: TRBJ2-7; CDR3: CASSFGTGTGEQYF; DNA: TGCGCCAGCAGCTTCGGGACAGGGACAGGTGAGCAGTACTTC
D: -; size: once; V: TRBV20-1; J: TRBJ1-1; CDR3: CSASGSYEAFF; DNA: TGCAGTGCTAGTGGCTCGTACGAAGCTTTCTTT
D: -; size: -; V: TRBV6-5; J: TRBJ2-3; CDR3: CASSRDFTDTQYF; DNA: TGTGCCAGCAGTCGGGATTTCACAGATACGCAGTATTTT
D: -; size: once; V: TRBV30; J: TRBJ1-5; CDR3: CAWTQAQGLDQPQHF; DNA: TGTGCCTGGACCCAAGCTCAGGGGCTTGATCAGCCCCAGCATTTT
D: TRBD1; size: -; V: TRBV7-6; J: TRBJ2-7; CDR3: CASSFGEGTGGGEQYF; DNA: TGTGCCAGCAGCTTTGGCGAGGGGACAGGGGGGGGCGAGCAGTACTTC
D: TRBD1; size: -; V: TRBV30; J: TRBJ2-7; CDR3: CAWSVRGPYEQYF; DNA: TGTGCCTGGAGTGTAAGGGGGCCCTACGAGCAGTACTTC
D: -; size: -; V: TRBV2; J: TRBJ1-5; CDR3: CASRASNQPQHF; DNA: TGTGCCAGCAGAGCTAGCAATCAGCCCCAGCATTTT
D: TRBD1; size: once; V: TRBV6-7; J: TRBJ2-2; CDR3: CASSYSTRGNGELFF; DNA: TGTGCCAGCAGTTACTCGACCAGGGGGAACGGGGAGCTGTTTTTT
D: -; size: -; V: TRBV19; J: TRBJ1-1; CDR3: CASSGHANTEAFF; DNA: TGTGCCAGTAGTGGACATGCGAACACTGAAGCTTTCTTT
D: TRBD1; size: -; V: TRBV6-5; J: TRBJ2-5; CDR3: CASSKDRGEQETQYF; DNA: TGTGCCAGCAGTAAGGACAGGGGGGAACAAGAGACCCAGTACTTC
D: -; size: -; V: TRBV19; J: TRBJ1-2; CDR3: CASTTGSANYGYTF; DNA: TGTGCCAGTACTACAGGGAGTGCTAACTATGGCTACACCTTC
D: TRBD2; size: once; V: TRBV7-3; J: TRBJ2-3; CDR3: CASSLTSGGSSSTDTQYF; DNA: TGTGCCAGCAGTCTTACTAGCGGGGGGTCCTCTAGCACAGATACGCAGTATTTT
D: TRBD2; size: once; V: TRBV4-2; J: TRBJ2-7; CDR3: CASSQEWGSGSIDEQYF; DNA: TGTGCCAGCAGCCAAGAATGGGGTAGCGGGAGTATCGACGAGCAGTACTTC
D: -; size: -; V: TRBV7-8; J: TRBJ2-2; CDR3: CASSLAEGRMNTGELFF; DNA: TGTGCCAGCAGCTTAGCGGAGGGGAGGATGAACACCGGGGAGCTGTTTTTT
D: -; size: -; V: TRBV5-1; J: TRBJ1-1; CDR3: CASSLVRGTNTEAFF; DNA: TGCGCCAGCAGCTTGGTTCGGGGGACGAACACTGAAGCTTTCTTT
D: -; size: -; V: TRBV29-1; J: TRBJ2-5; CDR3: CSVEGQGQETQYF; DNA: TGCAGCGTTGAGGGGCAGGGACAAGAGACCCAGTACTTC
D: TRBD1; size: -; V: TRBV11-2; J: TRBJ1-3; CDR3: CASSWDRASGNTIYF; DNA: TGTGCCAGCAGCTGGGACAGGGCCTCTGGAAACACCATATATTTT
D: -; size: once; V: TRBV5-4; J: TRBJ2-7; CDR3: CASSSPTGPSYEQYF; DNA: TGTGCCAGCAGCTCCCCGACAGGCCCCTCCTACGAGCAGTACTTC
D: TRBD1; size: -; V: TRBV5-1; J: TRBJ1-5; CDR3: CASSLGPTGADNQPQHF; DNA: TGCGCCAGCAGCTTGGGGCCGACAGGGGCGGACAATCAGCCCCAGCATTTT
D: TRBD1; size: -; V: TRBV7-8; J: TRBJ2-3; CDR3: CASIQGRAQYF; DNA: TGTGCCAGCATACAGGGGCGGGCGCAGTATTTT
D: TRBD1; size: -; V: TRBV15; J: TRBJ2-3; CDR3: CATSRQKTGESTDTQYF; DNA: TGTGCCACCAGCAGACAGAAGACAGGGGAAAGCACAGATACGCAGTATTTT
D: TRBD1; size: once; V: TRBV19; J: TRBJ1-2; CDR3: CASRTGGYGYTF; DNA: TGTGCCAGTAGGACAGGGGGCTATGGCTACACCTTC
D: -; size: -; V: TRBV28; J: TRBJ2-7; CDR3: CASRRPLPPYEQYF; DNA: TGTGCCAGCCGGAGGCCCCTCCCGCCCTACGAGCAGTACTTC
D: TRBD2; size: -; V: TRBV5-4; J: TRBJ2-7; CDR3: CASSLPSGGYEQYF; DNA: TGTGCCAGCAGCTTGCCTAGCGGAGGTTACGAGCAGTACTTC
D: TRBD2; size: -; V: TRBV9; J: TRBJ2-2; CDR3: CASSSGLAGGTGELFF; DNA: TGTGCCAGCAGCTCGGGACTAGCGGGAGGAACCGGGGAGCTGTTTTTT
D: TRBD1; size: -; V: TRBV7-2; J: TRBJ2-7; CDR3: CASSLDSGTGGYEQYF; DNA: TGTGCCAGCAGCTTAGACTCCGGGACAGGGGGCTACGAGCAGTACTTC
D: -; size: -; V: TRBV19; J: TRBJ1-2; CDR3: CASSMQQYYGYTF; DNA: TGTGCCAGTAGTATGCAACAGTACTATGGCTACACCTTC
D: TRBD1; size: -; V: TRBV5-1; J: TRBJ2-1; CDR3: CASSSQAGTVSEQFF; DNA: TGCGCCAGCAGCTCTCAAGCCGGGACAGTGTCCGAGCAGTTCTTC
D: -; size: -; V: TRBV6-5; J: TRBJ2-5; CDR3: CASRGANQETQYF; DNA: TGTGCCAGCAGGGGAGCGAATCAAGAGACCCAGTACTTC
D: -; size: -; V: TRBV11-2; J: TRBJ1-1; CDR3: CASSLQGTEAFF; DNA: TGTGCCAGCAGCCTCCAGGGCACTGAAGCTTTCTTT
D: -; size: -; V: TRBV7-6; J: TRBJ1-1; CDR3: CASSPGVVNTEAFF; DNA: TGTGCCAGCAGCCCAGGGGTGGTGAACACTGAAGCTTTCTTT
D: -; size: -; V: TRBV19; J: TRBJ2-3; CDR3: CASSIGQATDTQYF; DNA: TGTGCCAGTAGTATAGGGCAGGCCACAGATACGCAGTATTTT
D: TRBD2; size: -; V: TRBV28; J: TRBJ2-1; CDR3: CASSFGLEVSYNEQFF; DNA: TGTGCCAGCAGTTTTGGACTAGAAGTCTCCTACAATGAGCAGTTCTTC
D: TRBD1; size: -; V: TRBV10-3; J: TRBJ2-1; CDR3: CAISALPGQGKDEQFF; DNA: TGTGCCATCAGTGCGTTACCGGGACAGGGGAAGGATGAGCAGTTCTTC
D: -; size: -; V: TRBV4-1; J: TRBJ2-3; CDR3: CASSQVREPGTDTQYF; DNA: TGCGCCAGCAGCCAAGTGCGCGAGCCGGGCACAGATACGCAGTATTTT
D: -; size: -; V: TRBV5-6; J: TRBJ2-7; CDR3: CASSIGPLEQYF; DNA: TGTGCCAGCAGCATTGGCCCCCTGGAGCAGTACTTC
D: -; size: once; V: TRBV5-1; J: TRBJ2-7; CDR3: CASSLGASYEQYF; DNA: TGCGCCAGCAGCTTGGGGGCCAGCTACGAGCAGTACTTC
D: -; size: -; V: TRBV15; J: TRBJ1-4; CDR3: CATTTGRNEKLFF; DNA: TGTGCCACCACAACAGGGCGTAATGAAAAACTGTTTTTT
D: TRBD2; size: few; V: TRBV7-9; J: TRBJ2-3; CDR3: CASSSGLGGVTQYF; DNA: TGTGCCAGCAGCTCGGGACTAGGGGGGGTTACGCAGTATTTT
D: -; size: -; V: TRBV10-1; J: TRBJ2-5; CDR3: CASSESSYGTQYF; DNA: TGCGCCAGCAGTGAGTCTTCTTACGGGACCCAGTACTTC
D: TRBD2; size: -; V: TRBV5-1; J: TRBJ2-1; CDR3: CASRASGSSYNEQFF; DNA: TGCGCCAGCAGAGCTAGCGGGAGCTCCTACAATGAGCAGTTCTTC